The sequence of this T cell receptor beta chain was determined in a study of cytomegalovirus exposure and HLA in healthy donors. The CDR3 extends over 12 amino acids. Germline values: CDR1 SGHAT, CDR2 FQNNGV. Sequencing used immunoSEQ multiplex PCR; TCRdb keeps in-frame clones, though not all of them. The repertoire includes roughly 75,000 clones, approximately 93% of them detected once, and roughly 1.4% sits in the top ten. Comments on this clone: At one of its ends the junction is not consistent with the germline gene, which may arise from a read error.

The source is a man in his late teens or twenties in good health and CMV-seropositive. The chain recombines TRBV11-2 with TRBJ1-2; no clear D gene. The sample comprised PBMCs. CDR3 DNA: TGTGCCAGCAGCCCCCACCCCGGGAGAGAAGAGTTC. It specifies CASSPHPGREEF.